This record covers a single T cell receptor (beta chain). What antigen it recognizes has not been identified. No base quality values were provided; no much bigger clone lies one nucleotide off. The library relied on RT-PCR. TCRdb names NextSeq 550 as the instrument used. Through fastp at Q25 and MiXCR, TCRdb rebuilt clones from the public reads, retaining in-frame beta chains. Rows are unified per CDR3 protein, each entry keeping the most common DNA and genes. This sample lists approximately 200,000 distinct CDR3 sequences; roughly 38% were detected once. The top ten hold around a tenth of the sample. These data come from a study of patients and donors after allogeneic stem cell transplantation (dated by TCRdb to 2018 to 2020). Reading the germline V gene gives CDR1 MGHDK and CDR2 SYGVNS. Including the terminal cysteine and phenylalanine, the CDR3 comprises 15 residues. Just the 45-base CDR3 DNA is kept, in frame starting at base 1. After removal of 1 base from V and 8 bases from J, the junction retains 6 bases not matched to a gene.

Sequencing was done on a sample of blood, either unsorted or a sorted T cell fraction (not recorded which). The sequence derives from a human donor who was either an allogeneic HSCT recipient or a stem cell or donor lymphocyte infusion donor (not recorded which). It is not recorded whose cells these are; they may come from a transplant donor. The chain links TRBV25-1 with TRBJ1-4; 8 nucleotides in the junction match TRBD1. This receptor carries the CDR3 CASSESRDRKEKLFF. The sequenced DNA: TGTGCCAGCAGTGAATCGCGGGACAGGAAGGAAAAACTGTTTTTT.